This T cell receptor (beta chain) was recovered during a study of T cells expressing NK-cell markers (dated by TCRdb to about 2020). Context from the whole study: TCR beta-chain repertoires were profiled in sorted CD3+CD56+NKG2C+, CD3+CD56+NKG2C- and CD3+CD56-NKG2C+ T-cell subsets from eight donors. The eight sequenced donors were randomly selected healthy volunteers, three men and five women. Sequencing of the libraries produced 2 x 150 bp reads on Illumina HiSeq 2000/2500, MiSeq or NextSeq. Seven of the eight sequenced donors were HCMV-seropositive and one was HCMV-seronegative.

What the authors observed across the whole study: Those dominant clonotypes were again the most abundant among CD3+CD56-NKG2C+ cells in a handful of donors, at 28.3-60.1%. It remained unclear whether the expanded NKG2C-expressing T cell clones were specific for HCMV antigens. In more than 5 donors, the dominant CD3+CD56+NKG2C+ clonotypes were found to rank among the top 10 CD8+ clonotypes and to make up about 1.0-7.5% of CD8+ T cells.

About this clonotype itself: Its recognized antigen is unknown.

CDR1 and CDR2 are drawn from the germline V gene: KGHSH, LQKENI. The CDR3 runs 18 residues from the cysteine to the phenylalanine. DNA was not recorded. HCMV-specific IgG was detected in serum with a commercial ELISA kit to determine HCMV serostatus. Peripheral blood mononuclear cells were isolated from blood by Ficoll density gradient centrifugation. The run used an Illumina HiSeq 2000. 5'RACE template switching, by which a universal primer site and unique molecular identifiers were added, was used to make TCR beta cDNA libraries. cDNA synthesis was primed from the TCR beta constant segment and was followed by two successive PCR amplification steps. Per the authors' processing: Reads were demultiplexed and grouped by UMI with MIGEC, and clonotypes were assembled and quantified with MiTCR. To exclude erroneous sequences, any TCR cDNA sequence not supported by at least two reads was discarded. The tcR package was used for downstream repertoire analysis, with clonotypes matched between fractions based on CDR3 nucleotide sequence plus V segment. VDJmatch was used to annotate antigen specificity against VDJdb, with one amino acid substitution in CDR3 permitted. Each entry corresponds to one CDR3 protein sequence from reads that TCRdb reprocessed, and DNA is not given. The V and J calls here are based on TCRdb, not the publication. In this sample's table one finds 500,000 to 600,000 distinct CDR3 sequences. The ten largest clones capture around 3.3% of the sample.

The rearrangement combines TRBV18 with TRBJ2-6; the D call of TRBD1 rests on TCRdb alone, since no DNA is present to check it. The clonotype comes from a man between 18 and 35 years old in good health. Donor details come from another sample of the same person, matched by shared clones. The specimen was blood T cells: a sorted CD56 or NKG2C T cell subset, CD4+ or CD8+ T cells, or bulk PBMC T cells (not recorded which). The encoded CDR3 is CASSEGQGALTGANVLTF.